Listed below are T cell receptor beta chains from one sample, sequenced in a study of blood T cell repertoires in COVID-19. Clones were read by immunoSEQ multiplex PCR, and TCRdb kept only the in-frame ones, dropping some. The table records approximately 39,000 clones, approximately 93% of them present only once. The sequenced sample consisted of peripheral blood. The receptors originated from a human donor with active COVID-19. The donor label of this sample is uncertain. CDR3s include the opening cysteine and the closing phenylalanine or tryptophan. The D gene is left open where the match is weak. Clone sizes are given selectively: once, few, many, or a class where the clone is expanded.

v_gene,j_gene,abundance,d_gene,CDR3nt,CDR3aa
TRBV27,TRBJ2-2,-,-,TGTGCCAGCAGTTTATTAGGGGGGGGGCTAAACGGGGAGCTGTTTTTT,CASSLLGGGLNGELFF
TRBV20-1,TRBJ1-2,-,-,TGCAGTCCAGGGGCAGCCTATGGCTACACCTTC,CSPGAAYGYTF
TRBV5-1,TRBJ2-3,-,-,TGCGCCAGCAGCAGCAAGACCCCCAGTCGGGCAGATACGCAGTATTTT,CASSSKTPSRADTQYF
TRBV9,TRBJ2-1,-,-,TGTGCCAGCAGCGTTAACGGGGAGACTTACAATGAGCAGTTCTTC,CASSVNGETYNEQFF
TRBV11-2,TRBJ2-7,-,-,TGTGCCAGCAGCTCGGGATCTTTCGAGCAGTACTTC,CASSSGSFEQYF
TRBV18,TRBJ2-3,-,-,TGTGCCAGCTCGACAGGAGACACAGATACGCAGTATTTT,CASSTGDTDTQYF
TRBV18,TRBJ2-5,-,-,TGTGCCAGCTCCAAAAGGCAGCGCGAGGGCCAAGAGACCCAGTACTTC,CASSKRQREGQETQYF
TRBV2,TRBJ1-1,-,-,TGTGCCAGCGGGGGGGACCAAGGCACTGAAGCTTTCTTT,CASGGDQGTEAFF
TRBV5-1,TRBJ1-6,-,-,TGCGCCAGCAGGTATATAGGGGAGGGTTCACCCCTCCACTTT,CASRYIGEGSPLHF
TRBV24-1,TRBJ1-2,-,-,TGTGCCACCAGTGATTTGCACTCGGGGGGCTACACCTTC,CATSDLHSGGYTF
TRBV27,TRBJ2-7,-,TRBD2,TGTGCCAGCAGTGCTTCGGCGGGAGGGCTCGACGAGCAGTACTTC,CASSASAGGLDEQYF
TRBV21-1,TRBJ2-3,once,-,TGTGCCAGCAGTCCGGGACAGGGAGCGGGAGGAGGCGATACGCAGTATTTT,CASSPGQGAGGGDTQYF
TRBV27,TRBJ2-1,once,-,TGTGCCAGCCGCGCGCACGGGGTAGTAAATGAGCAGTTCTTC,CASRAHGVVNEQFF
TRBV7-2,TRBJ2-7,-,-,TGTGCCAGCAGCTCACGACTACAGGGTATCAAGACCTACGAGCAGTACTTC,CASSSRLQGIKTYEQYF
TRBV7-2,TRBJ2-2,-,TRBD1,TGTGCCAGCAGCCTACAGTCAGGGGGTGGAACCGGGGAGCTGTTTTTT,CASSLQSGGGTGELFF
TRBV3-1/TRBV3-2,TRBJ2-7,-,TRBD2,TGTGCCAGCAGCCAAGGCAGCGGGAGGCTCCACGAGCAGTACTTC,CASSQGSGRLHEQYF
TRBV18,TRBJ2-3,-,-,TGTGCCAGCTCACCACCGGTCGGTACGCAGTATTTT,CASSPPVGTQYF
TRBV9,TRBJ2-3,-,-,TGTGCCAGCAGCCAGAGCGGTTATTCCCTCGGCACAGATACGCAGTATTTT,CASSQSGYSLGTDTQYF
TRBV12-3/TRBV12-4,TRBJ1-2,-,-,TGTGCCAGCAGTATAGGGGTGGGCCGAGGCTACACCTTC,CASSIGVGRGYTF
TRBV19,TRBJ1-5,-,TRBD1,TGTGCCAGTAGTAGGGGACAGGGAAACAATCAGCCCCAGCATTTT,CASSRGQGNNQPQHF
TRBV20-1,TRBJ2-1,-,-,TGCAGTGCTGGAAGAGGGAATGAGCAGTTCTTC,CSAGRGNEQFF
TRBV5-1,TRBJ2-3,-,TRBD2,TGCGCCAGCAGCTTACTAGCGACTAGCACAGATACGCAGTATTTT,CASSLLATSTDTQYF
TRBV24-1,TRBJ2-1,once,TRBD1,TGTGCCACCAGTGCCCCCACAGGGGCCTACAATGAGCAGTTCTTC,CATSAPTGAYNEQFF
TRBV3-1/TRBV3-2,TRBJ1-2,-,-,TGTGCCAGCAGCCAAGACCCGCGGAGATTAATCTATGGCTACACCTTC,CASSQDPRRLIYGYTF
TRBV28,TRBJ2-1,-,-,TGTGCCAGCAGCCTCAATGAGCAGTTCTTC,CASSLNEQFF
TRBV3-1/TRBV3-2,TRBJ2-3,-,TRBD2,TGTGCCAGCAGCCACCGGACTAGGGGTACCACAGATACGCAGTATTTT,CASSHRTRGTTDTQYF
TRBV5-1,TRBJ2-7,-,TRBD1,TGCGCCAGCAGCTTGGTCGGACAGGGAGCCTACGAGCAGTACTTC,CASSLVGQGAYEQYF
TRBV5-1,TRBJ1-1,-,TRBD1,TGCGCCAGCAGCTTATCCTCAGGGGGAATCAAGGCTTCGGGCTGGAACACTGAAGCTTTCTTT,CASSLSSGGIKASGWNTEAFF
TRBV12-3/TRBV12-4,TRBJ1-1,-,TRBD1,TGTGCCAGCAGCCGCCAGACAGGGCAAGCTTTCTTT,CASSRQTGQAFF
TRBV11-3,TRBJ2-2,-,TRBD1,TGTGCCAGCAGCAAGGCAGGGGGGAACACCGGGGAGCTGTTTTTT,CASSKAGGNTGELFF
TRBV7-6,TRBJ2-5,-,-,TGTGCCAGCAGCTTAGTAGGAGTTGCAGAGACCCAGTACTTC,CASSLVGVAETQYF
TRBV10-3,TRBJ2-5,-,-,TGTGCCATCAGTGAGTCCCCGGAGGAGACCCAGTACTTC,CAISESPEETQYF
TRBV7-2,TRBJ1-1,-,-,TGTGCCAGCAGCTTAGACGGGTTTGAAGCTTTCTTT,CASSLDGFEAFF
TRBV3-1/TRBV3-2,TRBJ2-1,-,-,TGTGCCAGCAGCCAAGATGAGGCTCGAATGTATGAGCAGTTCTTC,CASSQDEARMYEQFF
TRBV9,TRBJ2-5,-,TRBD1,TGTGCCAGCAGCGCACGGACAGGGGGGACGTTTGGGGAGACCCAGTACTTC,CASSARTGGTFGETQYF
TRBV3-1/TRBV3-2,TRBJ1-1,-,-,TGTGCCAGCAGCCAAGATCTTGGCAGGGTGGCTTTCTTT,CASSQDLGRVAFF
TRBV7-8,TRBJ2-7,-,TRBD2,TGTGCCAGCAGCTTAGTGGTTAGCGGGAACGAGCAGTACTTC,CASSLVVSGNEQYF
TRBV18,TRBJ2-7,-,-,TGTGCCAGCTCACCACAGGGGGACGAGCAGTACTTC,CASSPQGDEQYF
TRBV18,TRBJ2-2,-,-,TGTGCCAGCTCACCGCTTGGTCGGTTACGGGGAAACACCGGGGAGCTGTTTTTT,CASSPLGRLRGNTGELFF
TRBV28,TRBJ2-2,-,TRBD1,TGTGCCAGCAGATCCACAGGGGGCAAAAACACCGGGGAGCTGTTTTTT,CASRSTGGKNTGELFF
TRBV10-3,TRBJ1-2,-,TRBD1,TGTGCCATCCAAGGGACCCCTACGGGACAGGGGAGCTATGGCTACACCTTC,CAIQGTPTGQGSYGYTF
TRBV5-1,TRBJ2-3,once,TRBD2,TGCGCCAGCAGCTTGTTCCCCGGGGGGGCTGGAGATACGCAGTATTTT,CASSLFPGGAGDTQYF
TRBV5-1,TRBJ2-7,-,-,TGCGCCAGCAGCCCTGTCCCAGGGGCCAGCTCCTACGAGCAGTACTTC,CASSPVPGASSYEQYF
TRBV19,TRBJ2-2,-,TRBD2,TGTGCCAGTACGTCGGCGGGAGGGAACACCGGGGAGCTGTTTTTT,CASTSAGGNTGELFF
TRBV11-2,TRBJ1-1,-,-,TGTGCCAGCAGCTTATCAATACCCCAGAAAACTGAAGCTTTCTTT,CASSLSIPQKTEAFF
TRBV5-1,TRBJ2-7,-,TRBD1,TGCGCCAGCAGCAAGACAGGGGGCGGGTACGAGCAGTACTTC,CASSKTGGGYEQYF